The clone carrying this T cell receptor beta chain was recorded a few times. The antigen is unknown. The sample originates from a study of T-cell reconstitution after alpha-beta-depleted transplantation in children. General study results and limits: About two months after transplant, alpha-beta T cells reportedly came from several hundred expanded graft clones. Fresh T-cell production supplied most of the T-cell counts and diversity seen one year after transplant.

Library preparation (for TCRbeta) was performed with unique molecular identifiers. TCRdb reanalysed the PCR reads using MiXCR and keeps one entry per CDR3 protein. The table lists about 150,000 distinct CDR3 sequences, around 10% of them singletons. The CDR3 loop spans 13 amino acids. V was pared by 4 bases and J by 8 bases, with 12 bases between. Looked up from germline, CDR1 is LNHDA and CDR2 is SQIVND (reference sequence). The clonotype originates from a female patient aged 2-15 years who had a stem cell transplant for congenital amegakaryocytic thrombocytopenia, so the T cells may come from the graft donor. The source was PBMCs, mostly from graft donor cells, collected 180 days after TCRalphabeta/CD19-depleted stem cell transplant. The chain joins TRBV19 to TRBJ2-1; D is undetermined. The CDR3 loop is CASSTMGWDEQFF. Written as DNA, the CDR3 is TGTGCCAGTAGTACCATGGGGTGGGATGAGCAGTTCTTC.